Described below is a single T cell receptor beta chain sequence and its context. The sample comes from a study of pediatric ulcerative colitis. Using immunoSEQ multiplex PCR, the repertoire was profiled, and TCRdb retains in-frame clones only, with some absent. There are more than 50,000 clones in the sample; around 80% occur only once, and 5.2% lies in the top ten. The CDR3 loop spans 15 amino acids. Trimming removed 1 base from V and 5 bases from J, with 15 bases in between. Germline CDR1 reads SEHNR; CDR2 reads FQNEAQ (reference sequence). This sequence was found in a boy aged 5-17 years with moderate ulcerative colitis. The material sequenced was blood. The rearrangement uses TRBV7-9 and TRBJ2-7, with D possibly being TRBD1 (6 bases). The CDR3 region has the DNA TGTGCCAGCAGCTTAGGATGGCAGGGGCGTAACGAGCAGTACTTC. It yields the protein CASSLGWQGRNEQYF.